These T cell receptor beta chains were read from a single sample in a study of response to subunit inactivated influenza vaccine. Via MiXCR, TCRdb re-called the RT-PCR reads, giving one row per CDR3 protein. The data contain 400,000 to 550,000 distinct CDR3 sequences, about 25% of them singletons. The material sequenced was CD4+ T cells sorted from PBMCs, taken roughly 5 days after vaccination. These TCRs come from a man over 45 who received an inactivated influenza vaccine. Each CDR3 is given with its conserved first and last residue. D genes are given only for firm matches. Where a row states a size, it is once, few, many or the class of an expanded clone; other rows omit it.

TRBJ2-3	.	.	TRBV11-3	TGTGCCAGCAGCTCGACGGGACAAGATGCGCAGTATTTT	CASSSTGQDAQYF
TRBJ2-5	.	.	TRBV24-1	TGTGCCACCAGTGATGCTTCAGGGTTTAGGGAGACCCAGTACTTC	CATSDASGFRETQYF
TRBJ2-5	.	few	TRBV5-1	TGCGCCAGCAGCTTGGGTGGGGGGCGCACTGAAGAGACCCAGTACTTC	CASSLGGGRTEETQYF
TRBJ1-5	TRBD1	many	TRBV12-3/TRBV12-4	TGTGCCAGCAGTTCTGGACAGGGAAGTCAGCCCCAGCATTTT	CASSSGQGSQPQHF
TRBJ2-3	TRBD1	.	TRBV29-1	TGCAGCGTTTTGGGTGCGGCGTCAGGGGGTTCAGATACGCAGTATTTT	CSVLGAASGGSDTQYF
TRBJ2-3	.	.	TRBV4-3	TGCGCCAGCAGCCAAGAAGGAAGCGGGCGTAGCACAGATACGCAGTATTTT	CASSQEGSGRSTDTQYF
TRBJ2-1	.	many	TRBV7-2	TGTGCCAGCAGCAGCACCGGGACAAACTACAATGAGCAGTTCTTC	CASSSTGTNYNEQFF
TRBJ1-1	.	few	TRBV5-5	TGTGCCAGCAGCTTGAGGTTAGGACATTCGAACACTGAAGCTTTCTTT	CASSLRLGHSNTEAFF
TRBJ1-5	TRBD1	.	TRBV19	TGTGCCAGTAGTCTCCCTGGACAGGGGCCCCAGCATTTT	CASSLPGQGPQHF
TRBJ2-1	.	.	TRBV4-2	TGTGCCAGCAGCCACCTGGACAGACTTGAGCAGTTCTTC	CASSHLDRLEQFF
TRBJ1-1	.	.	TRBV6-5	TGTGCCAGCAGTTCGCCCCGTGTCACTGAAGCTTTCTTT	CASSSPRVTEAFF
TRBJ2-7	TRBD2	.	TRBV28	TGTGCCAGCATTCCACGGGTTAGCGGGAGTCGGTACGAGCAGTACTTC	CASIPRVSGSRYEQYF
TRBJ2-1	TRBD2	few	TRBV29-1	TGCAGCGTTGGGAGGGCTAGCGGGAGGAATGAGCAGTTCTTC	CSVGRASGRNEQFF
TRBJ2-1	.	few	TRBV3-1	TGTGCCAGCAGCCCAGGGGGGGGGAGCAATGAGCAGTTCTTC	CASSPGGGSNEQFF
TRBJ2-1	TRBD2	.	TRBV2	TGTGCCAGCAGGGGACTAGCGGGGGGCCTAGAGGCGTTCTTC	CASRGLAGGLEAFF
TRBJ2-3	.	.	TRBV6-5	TGTGCCAGCAGTTACTTTGGAAGGGCAGATACGCAGTATTTT	CASSYFGRADTQYF
TRBJ1-4	.	.	TRBV5-8	TGTGCCAGCAGCTTGGTGGCAGCTCATAATGAAAAACTGTTTTTT	CASSLVAAHNEKLFF
TRBJ1-2	.	.	TRBV20-1	TGCTGTGCTAGAGATGTTAAGAGTGGGGGCTATGGCTACACCTTC	CCARDVKSGGYGYTF
TRBJ1-1	TRBD1	.	TRBV20-1	TGCAGTGCTAGACAACAGGGACAGAGGAACACTGAAGCTTTCTTT	CSARQQGQRNTEAFF
TRBJ2-1	.	.	TRBV5-5	TGTGCCAGCAGCTTCCCCGGCAGCAGAAATGAGCAGTTCTTC	CASSFPGSRNEQFF
TRBJ2-2	TRBD1	.	TRBV28	TGTGCCAGCAGCCCCCCTGGGGTGGGACAGGGAGCCGGGGAGCTGTTTTTT	CASSPPGVGQGAGELFF
TRBJ1-5	.	medium-sized	TRBV20-1	TGCAGTGCTACCCGGGGGGGTAATCAGCCCCAGCATTTT	CSATRGGNQPQHF
TRBJ2-7	.	few	TRBV28	TGTGCCAGCAGTAACATCCCGGCCGCAGGGGCCCTCTTC	CASSNIPAAGALF
TRBJ2-7	.	many	TRBV20-1	TGCAGTGCTAGAGAAATCTCAAGGAGGGGCCACAACGAGCAGTACTTC	CSAREISRRGHNEQYF
TRBJ1-1	.	.	TRBV5-6	TGTGCCAGCAGCTGGACACCTATTGGCGACACTGAAGCTTTCTTT	CASSWTPIGDTEAFF
TRBJ2-3	.	few	TRBV3-1	TGTGCCAGCAGCCAAGATCGATGGCAGGGCACAGATACGCAGTATTTT	CASSQDRWQGTDTQYF
TRBJ2-7	.	.	TRBV29-1	TGCAGCGCCCGGACCGTCTCAGGATACGAGCAGTACTTC	CSARTVSGYEQYF
TRBJ2-1	TRBD1	.	TRBV7-8	TGTGCCAGCAGCATAAATGGCCTTGACAGGGGCTTCGATGAGCAGTTCTTC	CASSINGLDRGFDEQFF
TRBJ2-1	TRBD2	.	TRBV4-2	TGTGCCAGCAGCCCCATAACTAGCGGAAAGCAGTTCTTC	CASSPITSGKQFF
TRBJ2-5	TRBD1	.	TRBV29-1	TGCAGCGTAGACGGGACAGGGGGCTGGGAGACCCAGTACTTC	CSVDGTGGWETQYF
TRBJ2-1	TRBD1	few	TRBV24-1	TGTGCCACCGACCTCCCGGGACAGGAATACAATGAGCAGTTCTTC	CATDLPGQEYNEQFF
TRBJ2-7	TRBD1	.	TRBV5-1	TGCGCCAGCAGCAACGGAAGGGGACAGGGGAAGAGCGAGCAGTACTTC	CASSNGRGQGKSEQYF
TRBJ1-4	.	.	TRBV10-3	TGTGCCATCAGTGGGTCCGACCAGGGACGGGAAAAACTGTTTTTT	CAISGSDQGREKLFF